The next 20 T cell receptor beta chains were all read from a single sample in a study of blood T cells in healthy people across ages. PCR was performed a second time for about 6 to 12 cycles using a sample-barcoded 5' primer and a J-beta primer mix. TCRdb recomputed calls from the 5' RACE reads with MiXCR, one row per CDR3 protein. This sample has 750,000 to 850,000 distinct CDR3 sequences, with 25% found just once. These records were also assigned to another study, of T cells of mothers and their children.

Sample: blood. The receptors shown here come from a boy younger than 18 in good health.

The V gene is TRBV19, the J gene TRBJ1-1, with TRBD1 matching over 8 bases. CDR3 length equals 13 residues. J was trimmed by 1 base and V by 8 bases; bases with no gene match: 3. Per germline, CDR1 LNHDA and CDR2 SQIVND (reference sequence). CDR3 sequence reads: CASGQGWNTEAFF. CDR3 in DNA: TGTGCCAGTGGACAGGGTTGGAACACTGAAGCTTTCTTT.

The chain couples TRBV6-5 to TRBJ2-1; TRBD2 agrees at 7 bases. This CDR3 contains 12 residues. Losses at the gene ends were 5 bases for V and 9 bases for J; bases not matched to a gene: 4. CDR1 and CDR2 from the germline V gene are MNHEY and SVGAGI. CDR3 protein: CASSRTGGEQFF. The DNA of the CDR3 is TGTGCCAGCAGTCGAACGGGGGGTGAGCAGTTCTTC.

The V and J genes are TRBV7-2 and TRBJ2-3; the D is unclear. Trimming took 1 base from V and 9 from J, leaving 17 bases between them. This CDR3 has 15 amino acids. Per the germline V gene, CDR1 is SGHTA and CDR2 is FQGNSA. The CDR3 DNA reads as TGTGCCAGCAGCTTAGAACCCATTTTGGGTTTCACGCAGTATTTT. It codes for CASSLEPILGFTQYF.

Concerning this clonotype: Lacking the conserved final phenylalanine or tryptophan, this CDR3 likely reflects a read error. The chain has TRBV7-9 and TRBJ2-3, with D unclear. Germline V gives CDR1 SEHNR, CDR2 FQNEAQ (reference sequence). The ends were cut back, 5 bases at V and 2 bases at J, with 8 bases in the middle. There are 13 residues in the CDR3. The CDR3 reads CASSPSSTDTQYS. The CDR3 coding sequence is TGTGCCAGCAGCCCAAGCTCCACAGATACGCAGTATTCT.

This clonotype occurred a few times. The rearrangement links TRBV20-1 to TRBJ2-5; perhaps TRBD2 as D (5 bases). The last part of the DNA fits TRBJ2-1 better; the J call may be wrong. This CDR3 is 16 amino acids long. Germline assignment: CDR1 DFQATT and CDR2 SNEGSKA (reference sequence). In DNA form, the CDR3 reads TGCAGTGCTAGGGAGTCAAGACTACCTAATTACAATGAGCAGTTCTTC. Its translation: CSARESRLPNYNEQFF.

This clonotype was found a few times. The J gene is TRBJ2-3, the V gene TRBV20-1; TRBD2 aligns across 9 bases. The V and J ends lost 1 base and 4 bases, in that order; junction bases with no gene match: 3. The CDR3 is made up of 14 amino acids. Looked up from germline, CDR1 is DFQATT and CDR2 is SNEGSKA (reference sequence). CDR3 nucleotide sequence: TGCAGTGCTAGAGTAGCGGGGGAGCCAGATACGCAGTATTTT. Its protein is CSARVAGEPDTQYF.

The chain recombines TRBV5-1 with TRBJ2-5; 9 bases match TRBD2. The J call is doubtful: the DNA matches TRBJ2-1 better. This CDR3 is built from 14 residues. Germline V gives CDR1 SGHRS, CDR2 YFSETQ. The DNA for the CDR3 is TGCGCCAGCGAGCGGCTAGCGGGGATCAATGAGCAGTTCTTC. As protein: CASERLAGINEQFF.

J is TRBJ1-1 and V is TRBV2; D not resolved. Per germline, CDR1 SNHLY and CDR2 FYNNEI. This CDR3 region has 13 residues. Trimming stripped 9 bases from V and 0 bases from J, with 11 bases between. CDR3 in amino acids: CARRRNMNTEAFF. CDR3 bases: TGTGCCAGGAGGAGGAACATGAACACTGAAGCTTTCTTT.

This clonotype appeared a few times. The chain uses TRBV7-2 and TRBJ2-1; D tentatively reads TRBD1 or TRBD2 (5 bases each). Germline V gene data show CDR1 as SGHTA and CDR2 as FQGNSA. This CDR3 spans 17 amino acids. Trimming pared 2 bases from V and 5 bases from J, leaving 19 bases between. The CDR3 loop is CASSLLAGGRVDNEQFF. In DNA, the CDR3 is TGTGCCAGCAGCTTACTTGCGGGCGGCAGGGTGGACAATGAGCAGTTCTTC.

The V and J genes are TRBV12-3 or TRBV12-4 and TRBJ1-1, with D uncertain. The CDR3 is 15 residues long. With 5 bases removed from V and 0 bases from J, the gap between germline ends came to 13 bases. The CDR3 here is CASSAVDGVNTEAFF. Here the CDR3 DNA reads TGTGCCAGCAGTGCCGTAGATGGGGTGAACACTGAAGCTTTCTTT.

This chain connects TRBV6-5 to TRBJ2-3, with D perhaps TRBD1 (6 bases). Germline CDR1 reads MNHEY; CDR2 reads SVGAGI. The CDR3 contains 16 residues. V gave up 4 bases and J gave up 2 bases, with 16 bases separating them. CDR3 in amino acids: CASSSHPDRFTDTQYF. The CDR3 nucleotides read TGTGCCAGCAGTTCTCATCCGGACAGATTCACAGATACGCAGTATTTT.

V is TRBV7-2 and J is TRBJ2-7; perhaps TRBD2 as D (6 bases). Germline CDR1 is SGHTA and CDR2 is FQGNSA. The ends were cut back, 1 base at V and 4 bases at J, with 17 bases in the middle. The CDR3 has 16 residues. The CDR3 DNA reads TGTGCCAGCAGCTTAGATTCGTACTCGGGGGTATACGAGCAGTACTTC. It codes for CASSLDSYSGVYEQYF.

The gene calls are TRBV24-1 and TRBJ2-7, with D possibly TRBD1 on 6 matching bases. The CDR3 is made up of 15 amino acids. V was trimmed by 1 base and J by 3 bases, leaving 12 bases between them. Germline lookup yields CDR1 KGHDR and CDR2 SFDVKD. Here the CDR3 reads CATSDLGGTLYEQYF. CDR3 nucleotide sequence: TGTGCCACCAGTGATTTAGGGGGAACACTCTACGAGCAGTACTTC.

The V call is TRBV12-5, the J call TRBJ2-1; the match to TRBD2 covers 16 bases. V dropped 11 bases and J dropped 0; count of bases not matched to a gene: 7. The CDR3 has 17 residues. Germline V CDR1 and CDR2: LGHNT, FRNRAP. Here the CDR3 DNA reads TGTGCTCGGGGACTAGCGGGAGGGGGTAGCTCCTACAATGAGCAGTTCTTC. It encodes CARGLAGGGSSYNEQFF. Variable domain in full (rest from reference TRBV12-5 and TRBJ2-1): DARVTQTPRHKVTEMGQEVTMRCQPILGHNTVFWYRQTMMQGLELLAYFRNRAPLDDSGMPKDRFSAEMPDATLATLKIQPSEPRDSAVYFCARGLAGGGSSYNEQFFGPGTRLTVL.

The rearrangement links TRBV18 to TRBJ1-5; no clear D gene. Germline V gene data show CDR1 as KGHSH and CDR2 as LQKENI. V was clipped by 2 bases and J by 0 bases, with 14 bases between them. The CDR3 consists of 17 residues. CDR3: CASSPGAGSYSNQPQHF. Here the CDR3 DNA reads TGTGCCAGCTCACCAGGTGCCGGTTCGTATAGCAATCAGCCCCAGCATTTT.

The rearrangement links TRBV12-3 or TRBV12-4 to TRBJ1-1; D perhaps matches TRBD1 (5 bases). V was clipped by 3 bases and J by 8 bases, with 10 bases between them. The CDR3 sequence is 12 residues long. CDR3 in amino acids: CASSFADREAFF. The DNA of the CDR3 is TGTGCCAGCAGTTTTGCTGACAGAGAAGCTTTCTTT.

The chain joins TRBV12-3 or TRBV12-4 to TRBJ2-2, with 7 bases aligning to TRBD2. J lost 2 bases, V lost 7 bases, and 7 bases had no gene match. The CDR3 totals 15 residues. The CDR3 region is CASTWGGFNTGELFF. In DNA form, the CDR3 reads TGTGCCAGCACCTGGGGGGGTTTCAACACCGGGGAGCTGTTTTTT.

In its sample, this clonotype was seen a few times. The chain joins TRBV12-3 or TRBV12-4 to TRBJ2-5, with 8 bases matching TRBD1. With 6 bases clipped from V and 2 bases from J, the junction kept 5 bases outside the gene matches. This CDR3 spans 14 amino acids. Written as DNA, the CDR3 is TGTGCCAGCAGGCAGGGGGCAAGGCAAGAGACCCAGTACTTC. As protein: CASRQGARQETQYF.

The rearrangement links TRBV19 to TRBJ1-1, with 10 bases identical to TRBD1. This CDR3 is 14 amino acids long. CDR1 and CDR2 from the germline V gene are LNHDA and SQIVND (reference sequence). Losses at the gene ends were 5 bases for V and 4 bases for J; bases not matched to a gene: 4. CDR3 amino acids: CASSRGTGVTEAFF. CDR3 coding DNA: TGTGCCAGTAGTCGGGGGACAGGGGTCACTGAAGCTTTCTTT.

This clonotype was found a few times. The rearrangement joins TRBV5-1 to TRBJ2-1, with TRBD1 matching 11 bases. The V gene end was trimmed by 0 bases and the J gene end by 9 bases; junction bases not matched to a gene: 8. Per the germline V gene, CDR1 is SGHRS and CDR2 is YFSETQ. The length of the CDR3 is 16 residues. The CDR3 DNA follows: TGCGCCAGCAGCTTGGGGTACGGGACAGGGGGTCGTGAGCAGTTCTTC. Protein sequence: CASSLGYGTGGREQFF.